A selection of T cell receptor beta chains follows, all from one sample in a study of CDR3 diversity in severe acne. TCRdb passed the PCR reads through MiXCR, listing each CDR3 protein once. Among fewer than 90,000 distinct CDR3 sequences, about 49% were seen once, and the ten largest hold around 10%. Sequenced material: blood. These receptors all stem from a male donor with severe acne vulgaris. Each CDR3 is given without its conserved first and last residue. Fields, in order: V gene, J gene, CDR3 protein.

V gene: TRBV28
J gene: TRBJ1-5
CDR3 protein: ASRQPNQPQH

V gene: TRBV6-5
J gene: TRBJ1-3
CDR3 protein: ASSYSPSGNTIY

V gene: TRBV16
J gene: TRBJ1-6
CDR3 protein: ASRGLGNSPLH

V gene: TRBV7-9
J gene: TRBJ1-1
CDR3 protein: ASSDTGAANTEAF

V gene: TRBV25-1
J gene: TRBJ2-1
CDR3 protein: AISRGNNEQF

V gene: TRBV6-4
J gene: TRBJ2-3
CDR3 protein: ASSAGTSGTDTQY

V gene: TRBV12-3/TRBV12-4
J gene: TRBJ1-5
CDR3 protein: ASRSSYNEPQH

V gene: TRBV10-2
J gene: TRBJ2-2
CDR3 protein: ASSSHRVITGELF

V gene: TRBV6-5
J gene: TRBJ1-3
CDR3 protein: ASSEPPVSGNTIY

V gene: TRBV11-2
J gene: TRBJ2-3
CDR3 protein: ASSLGQADTQY

V gene: TRBV20-1
J gene: TRBJ2-7
CDR3 protein: SASMRDSYEQY

V gene: TRBV5-6
J gene: TRBJ1-2
CDR3 protein: ASPARLPGQTSHGYT

V gene: TRBV11-2
J gene: TRBJ2-6
CDR3 protein: ASSFGVMVSGANVLT

V gene: TRBV6-5
J gene: TRBJ2-7
CDR3 protein: ASSPPGTSGSSYEQY

V gene: TRBV7-3
J gene: TRBJ1-1
CDR3 protein: ASSLSGGGAEAF

V gene: TRBV9
J gene: TRBJ1-1
CDR3 protein: ASSPPGNTEAF

V gene: TRBV7-3
J gene: TRBJ2-5
CDR3 protein: ASSLSPRGDSGTQY

V gene: TRBV20-1
J gene: TRBJ2-7
CDR3 protein: SARGIYEQY

V gene: TRBV15
J gene: TRBJ2-5
CDR3 protein: ATSRDRDTQETQY

V gene: TRBV20-1
J gene: TRBJ2-7
CDR3 protein: SASPIDRVGYEQY

V gene: TRBV7-3
J gene: TRBJ2-2
CDR3 protein: ASSPAFEGVTGELF

V gene: TRBV25-1
J gene: TRBJ1-3
CDR3 protein: ASTGARGDGNTIY